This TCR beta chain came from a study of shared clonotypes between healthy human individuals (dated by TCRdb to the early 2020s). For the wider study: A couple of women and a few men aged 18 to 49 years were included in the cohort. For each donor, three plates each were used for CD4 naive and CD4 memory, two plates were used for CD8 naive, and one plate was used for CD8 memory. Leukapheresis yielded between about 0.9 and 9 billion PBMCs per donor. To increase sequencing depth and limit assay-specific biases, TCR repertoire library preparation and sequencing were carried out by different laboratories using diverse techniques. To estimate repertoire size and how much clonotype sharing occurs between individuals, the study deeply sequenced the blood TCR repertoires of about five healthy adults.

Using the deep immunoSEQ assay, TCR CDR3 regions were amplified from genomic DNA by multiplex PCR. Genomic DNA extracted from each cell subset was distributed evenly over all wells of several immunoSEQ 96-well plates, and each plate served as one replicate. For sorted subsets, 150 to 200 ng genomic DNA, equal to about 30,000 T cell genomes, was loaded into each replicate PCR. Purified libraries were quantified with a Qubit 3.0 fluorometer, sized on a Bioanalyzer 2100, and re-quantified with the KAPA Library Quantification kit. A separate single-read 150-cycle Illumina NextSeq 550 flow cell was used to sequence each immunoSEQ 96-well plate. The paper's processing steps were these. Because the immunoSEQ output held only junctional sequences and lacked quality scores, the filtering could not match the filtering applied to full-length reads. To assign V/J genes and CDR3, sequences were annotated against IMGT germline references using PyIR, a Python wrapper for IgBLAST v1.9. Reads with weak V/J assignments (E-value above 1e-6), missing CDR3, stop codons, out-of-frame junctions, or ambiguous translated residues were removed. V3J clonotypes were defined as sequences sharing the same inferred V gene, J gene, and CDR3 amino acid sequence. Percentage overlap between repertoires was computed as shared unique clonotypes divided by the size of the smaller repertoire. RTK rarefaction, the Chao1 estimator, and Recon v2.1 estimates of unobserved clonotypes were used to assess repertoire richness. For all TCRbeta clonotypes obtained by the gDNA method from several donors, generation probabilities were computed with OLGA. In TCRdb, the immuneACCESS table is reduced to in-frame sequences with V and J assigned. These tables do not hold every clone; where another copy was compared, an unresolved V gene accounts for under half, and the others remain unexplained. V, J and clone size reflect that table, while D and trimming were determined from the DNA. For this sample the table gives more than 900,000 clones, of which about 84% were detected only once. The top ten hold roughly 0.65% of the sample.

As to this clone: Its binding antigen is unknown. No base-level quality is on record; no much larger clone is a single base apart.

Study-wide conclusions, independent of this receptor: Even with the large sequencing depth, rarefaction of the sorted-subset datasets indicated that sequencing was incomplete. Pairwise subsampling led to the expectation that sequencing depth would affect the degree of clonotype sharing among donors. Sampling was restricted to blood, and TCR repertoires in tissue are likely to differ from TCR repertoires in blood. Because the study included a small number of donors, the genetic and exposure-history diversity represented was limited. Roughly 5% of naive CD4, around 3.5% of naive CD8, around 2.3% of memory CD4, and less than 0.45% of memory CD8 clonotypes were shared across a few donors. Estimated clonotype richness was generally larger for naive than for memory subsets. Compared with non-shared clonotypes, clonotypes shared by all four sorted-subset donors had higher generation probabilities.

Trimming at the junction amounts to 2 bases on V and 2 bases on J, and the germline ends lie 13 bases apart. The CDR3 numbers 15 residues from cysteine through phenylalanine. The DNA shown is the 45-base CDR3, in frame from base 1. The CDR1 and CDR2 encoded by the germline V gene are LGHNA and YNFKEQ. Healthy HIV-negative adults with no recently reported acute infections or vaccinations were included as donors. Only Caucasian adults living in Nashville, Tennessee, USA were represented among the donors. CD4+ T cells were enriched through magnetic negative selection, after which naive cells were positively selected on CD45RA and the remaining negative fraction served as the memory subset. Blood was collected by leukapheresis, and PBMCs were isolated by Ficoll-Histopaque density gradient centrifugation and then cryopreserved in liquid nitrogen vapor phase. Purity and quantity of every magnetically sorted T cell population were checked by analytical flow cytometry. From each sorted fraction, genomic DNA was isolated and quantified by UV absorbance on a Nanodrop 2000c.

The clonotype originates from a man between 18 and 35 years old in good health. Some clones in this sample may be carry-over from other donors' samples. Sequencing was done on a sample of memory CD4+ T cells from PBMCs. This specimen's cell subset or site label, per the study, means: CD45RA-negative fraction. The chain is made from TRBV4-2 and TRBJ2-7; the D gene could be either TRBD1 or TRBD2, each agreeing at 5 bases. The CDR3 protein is CASSQPGPDPYEQYF. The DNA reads TGTGCCAGCAGCCAACCGGGACCAGACCCCTACGAGCAGTACTTC.